These 14 T cell receptor beta chains share one sample of origin, sequenced in a study of blood T cell repertoires in COVID-19. Libraries were prepared by immunoSEQ multiplex PCR; TCRdb keeps only in-frame clonotypes and omits some of them. Here the sample spans approximately 190,000 clones, roughly 84% being singletons. The specimen sequenced was peripheral blood. The receptors were sampled from a human donor in a cohort sampled during active COVID-19.

The CDR3: CASSLTGVGNTEAFF. CDR3 in DNA: TGTGCCAGCAGCCTGACAGGGGTTGGGAACACTGAAGCTTTCTTT. This chain links TRBV7-9 with TRBJ1-1; 8 bases map to TRBD1. Unmatched junction bases numbered 6, after V lost 5 bases and J lost 1 base. The CDR3 spans 15 residues. CDR1 and CDR2 from the germline V gene are SEHNR and FQNEAQ (reference sequence).

The chain joins TRBV18 to TRBJ2-5; the D gene is possibly TRBD1 (5 bases). The germline V gene has CDR1 KGHSH and CDR2 LQKENI. The CDR3 contains 16 residues. V lost 0 bases, J lost 2 bases, and 13 bases lay in between. CDR3 nucleotide sequence: TGTGCCAGCTCACCACCGAACAGGTTGGAACAAGAGACCCAGTACTTC. Its translation is CASSPPNRLEQETQYF.

The chain is built from TRBV6-1 and TRBJ1-5; the D gene is possibly TRBD1 (5 bases). This CDR3 region has 14 residues. V was cut by 3 bases and J by 5 bases, with 11 bases left in between. Germline-derived CDR1 and CDR2 are MNHNS and SASEGT. The chain's CDR3 is CASSEQGQYQPQHF. CDR3 in DNA: TGTGCCAGCAGTGAGCAGGGCCAATATCAGCCCCAGCATTTT.

The gene calls are TRBV19 and TRBJ2-2; 11 nucleotides align to TRBD1. The J segment lost 5 bases and the V segment lost 3 bases, leaving 14 bases of the junction unmatched. The CDR3 length is 19 residues. Per the germline V gene, CDR1 is LNHDA and CDR2 is SQIVND (reference sequence). CDR3 DNA sequence: TGTGCCAGTAGTATTAATCAAAACTCGGGGACAGGGGGGACCGGGGAGCTGTTTTTT. Protein: CASSINQNSGTGGTGELFF.

This chain uses TRBV25-1 with TRBJ2-2, with TRBD2 identical over 7 bases. Germline V gives CDR1 MGHDK, CDR2 SYGVNS. V lost 1 base, J lost 1 base, and 3 bases stayed unmatched. This CDR3 spans 16 amino acids. The DNA for the CDR3 is TGTGCCAGCAGTGAATGGGGCGGGAGGAACACCGGGGAGCTGTTTTTT. Translated, it gives CASSEWGGRNTGELFF.

The chain uses TRBV9 and TRBJ2-2; 10 nucleotides line up with TRBD1. With 4 bases clipped from V and 7 bases from J, the junction kept 10 bases outside the gene matches. The germline V gene has CDR1 SGDLS and CDR2 YYNGEE. The CDR3 runs 16 residues. The chain's CDR3 is CASSRSPTGGGGELFF. In DNA form, the CDR3 reads TGTGCCAGCAGCCGTTCTCCGACAGGGGGCGGCGGGGAGCTGTTTTTT.

The V and J genes are TRBV24-1 and TRBJ2-3, with 11 bases identical to TRBD2. Germline V gene lookup returns CDR1 KGHDR and CDR2 SFDVKD. The CDR3 loop spans 18 amino acids. The V and J ends lost 1 base and 4 bases, in that order; junction bases with no gene match: 9. For the CDR3, the DNA is TGTGCCACCAGTGATTTAGGGACTAGCGGAACGAACGCAGATACGCAGTATTTT. As protein: CATSDLGTSGTNADTQYF.

The V call is TRBV15, the J call TRBJ1-5, with unresolved D. The CDR3 sequence is 13 residues long. The germline CDR1 and CDR2 sequences are LNHNV and YYDKDF (reference sequence). V was trimmed by 11 bases and J by 2 bases, leaving 13 bases between them. The CDR3: CAVQLGGNQPQHF. DNA of the CDR3: TGTGCCGTCCAGCTCGGGGGCAATCAGCCCCAGCATTTT.

This clone was seen a few times. This sequence joins TRBV30 and TRBJ1-2; possible D gene TRBD1, 6 bases. The CDR3 is made up of 14 amino acids. CDR1 GTSNPN and CDR2 SVGIG come from the germline V gene (reference sequence). The V and J ends lost 4 bases and 7 bases respectively, with 19 bases between them. CDR3 in amino acids: CAWTRQVDVGGYTF. CDR3 in DNA: TGTGCCTGGACGAGACAGGTCGACGTGGGTGGCTACACCTTC.

The chain employs TRBV28 and TRBJ1-1, with TRBD1 matching over 8 bases. V gave up 10 bases and J gave up 1 base; unmatched junction bases: 11. The germline V gene encodes CDR1 MDHEN and CDR2 SYDVKM. The CDR3 length is 15 residues. The CDR3 sequence is CATKPTGTGNTEAFF. The CDR3 region has the DNA TGTGCCACCAAACCCACCGGGACAGGGAACACTGAAGCTTTCTTT. The variable domain in full, with the rest retrieved from reference TRBV28 and TRBJ1-1, is DVKVTQSSRYLVKRTGEKVFLECVQDMDHENMFWYRQDPGLGLRLIYFSYDVKMKEKGDIPEGYSVSREKKERFSLILESASTNQTSMYLCATKPTGTGNTEAFFGQGTRLTVV.

The chain combines TRBV5-6 with TRBJ2-5; D perhaps matches TRBD1 (5 bases). The V gene lost 0 bases and the J gene lost 4 bases, with 10 bases spanning the gap. The CDR3 runs to 14 residues. Germline V CDR1 and CDR2: SGHDT, YYEEEE. CDR3 sequence reads: CASSLEGVRETQYF. Written as DNA, the CDR3 is TGTGCCAGCAGCTTGGAAGGGGTAAGAGAGACCCAGTACTTC.

The rearrangement links TRBV30 to TRBJ1-5; 9 bases line up with TRBD1. The CDR3 extends over 14 amino acids. CDR1 and CDR2 (germline): GTSNPN, SVGIG (reference sequence). CDR3 sequence (DNA): TGTGCGACCGGGACAGGGAATTTCCCAGCCTCTCAGCATTTT. This sequence encodes CATGTGNFPASQHF.

The chain has TRBV5-4 and TRBJ1-5; D is unclear. The CDR3 is 16 residues long. V lost 3 bases and J 0 bases, leaving 13 bases between the germline ends. Germline V CDR1 and CDR2: SGHNT, YYREEE (reference sequence). The CDR3 nucleotides are TGTGCCAGCAGCTACCCAGGCTACGATAGCAATCAGCCCCAGCATTTT. Its translation is CASSYPGYDSNQPQHF. Filled out from reference TRBV5-4 and TRBJ1-5, the complete variable domain reads ETGVTQSPTHLIKTRGQQVTLRCSSQSGHNTVSWYQQALGQGPQFIFQYYREEENGRGNFPPRFSGLQFPNYSSELNVNALELDDSALYLCASSYPGYDSNQPQHFGDGTRLSIL.

This chain uses TRBV9 with TRBJ1-1; no reliable D call. V was clipped by 4 bases and J by 2 bases, with 18 bases between them. This CDR3 has 16 residues. CDR1 and CDR2 from the germline V gene are SGDLS and YYNGEE. CDR3 sequence reads: CASSLMEGGRNTEAFF. Here the CDR3 DNA reads TGTGCCAGCAGCTTAATGGAGGGCGGACGAAACACTGAAGCTTTCTTT. Full variable domain (missing parts from reference TRBV9 and TRBJ1-1): DSGVTQTPKHLITATGQRVTLRCSPRSGDLSVYWYQQSLDQGLQFLIQYYNGEERAKGNILERFSAQQFPDLHSELNLSSLELGDSALYFCASSLMEGGRNTEAFFGQGTRLTVV.